This entry lists 20 T cell receptor beta chains sequenced from one sample in a study of T-cell memory formation after mild COVID-19. TCRdb ran MiXCR on the 5' RACE reads and lists one entry per CDR3 protein. The sample includes about 180,000 distinct CDR3 sequences, about 18% of them seen just once. Sample: PBMCs or a T cell subset sorted from them (not recorded which). These receptors originate from a man in his late teens or twenties who had mild COVID-19 (a few samples of this study predate the infection). Cell type and time point are not known.

This clonotype appeared many times. The V call is TRBV12-3 or TRBV12-4, the J call TRBJ2-1; no definite D call. The length of the CDR3 is 15 residues. Trimming took off 6 bases at V and 9 bases at J, with 21 bases between the two ends. In DNA form, the CDR3 reads TGTGCCAGCAGACCGGGTTTGACGGTTCTGGGTGAGCAGTTCTTC. Translated: CASRPGLTVLGEQFF.

The chain recombines TRBV12-3 or TRBV12-4 with TRBJ1-5, with 9 nucleotides matching TRBD1. The CDR3 spans 14 residues. Trimming at V came to 5 bases and at J to 4 bases, leaving 3 bases not matched to a gene. The CDR3: CASSMGQGNQPQHF. The DNA for the CDR3 is TGTGCCAGCAGTATGGGACAGGGAAATCAGCCCCAGCATTTT.

The CDR3 coding sequence is TGTGCCAGCAGCTTCAGTCCGGGACAGGGGCCCACTGAAGCTTTCTTT. This encodes CASSFSPGQGPTEAFF. The V gene is TRBV12-3 or TRBV12-4, the J gene TRBJ1-1, with 10 bases aligning to TRBD1. The CDR3 contains 16 residues. With 6 bases clipped from V and 4 bases from J, the junction kept 11 bases outside the gene matches.

The rearrangement joins TRBV7-9 to TRBJ2-5, with 13 bases lining up with TRBD2. Trimming removed 4 bases from V and 1 base from J; junction bases left unmatched: 3. Looked up from germline, CDR1 is SEHNR and CDR2 is FQNEAQ (reference sequence). This CDR3 has 16 residues. The CDR3 DNA reads as TGTGCCAGCAGCTCCGGACTAGCGGGGGCCCAAGAGACCCAGTACTTC. Encoded protein: CASSSGLAGAQETQYF.

This clonotype appeared a few times. An end of the junction differs from the germline gene, which may be a read error. This rearrangement joins TRBV28 to TRBJ2-5; perhaps D is TRBD1 or TRBD2 (5 bases each). Germline lookup yields CDR1 MDHEN and CDR2 SYDVKM. The CDR3 runs 11 residues. CDR3 coding DNA: TGTGCCAGCAGTTTATCCGGGACGGCCCACTTC. Translating it yields CASSLSGTAHF.

This clonotype was counted many times. This chain uses TRBV6-2 or TRBV6-3 with TRBJ2-5, with D possibly TRBD1 on 6 matching bases. The V and J ends lost 7 bases and 6 bases respectively, with 24 bases between them. Germline CDR1 is MNHEY and CDR2 is SVGEGT. The CDR3 spans 16 residues. This CDR3 reads CASTPVPDRHSKTQYF. The CDR3 DNA follows: TGTGCCAGCACTCCTGTCCCCGACAGGCATAGTAAGACCCAGTACTTC.

CDR3 in DNA: TGTGCCAGCAGCGGGAGACGGGACGACATTTCCACAGATACGCAGTATTTT. It yields the protein CASSGRRDDISTDTQYF. The chain links TRBV9 to TRBJ2-3; D may be TRBD1 or TRBD2 (5 bases each). The CDR3 sequence is 17 residues long. CDR1 SGDLS and CDR2 YYNGEE come from the germline V gene. Trimming removed 3 bases at V and 2 bases at J, with 19 bases between.

V is TRBV6-6 and J is TRBJ2-7; 8 nucleotides align to TRBD1. V was clipped by 11 bases and J by 7 bases; unmatched bases: 10. Germline V gene sequence: CDR1 MNHNY, CDR2 SVGAGI (reference sequence). The CDR3 runs 12 residues. CDR3 protein: CAGGQVAGEQYF. The DNA of the CDR3 is TGTGCCGGGGGACAGGTGGCTGGGGAGCAGTACTTC.

The V call is TRBV12-3 or TRBV12-4, the J call TRBJ1-2; 10 bases map to TRBD1. V lost 6 bases and J lost 5; bases outside the gene matches: 9. The CDR3 has 15 amino acids. CDR3 nucleotide sequence: TGTGCCAGCAGCCAAGCCGGGACAGGGGATTATGGCTACACCTTC. Amino acids: CASSQAGTGDYGYTF.

This clonotype was detected a few times. This rearrangement joins TRBV5-1 to TRBJ2-7, with 9 bases that match TRBD1. Germline V gene sequence: CDR1 SGHRS, CDR2 YFSETQ. Trimming took 4 bases from V and 3 from J; bases not matched to a gene: 2. CDR3 length equals 13 residues. The CDR3 region has the DNA TGCGCCAGCAGCCCGGACAGGGGCTACGAGCAGTACTTC. Translating gives CASSPDRGYEQYF.

The rearrangement links TRBV7-2 to TRBJ2-1, with TRBD2 matching 10 bases. Germline-derived CDR1 and CDR2 are SGHTA and FQGNSA. This CDR3 is built from 16 residues. V shed 2 bases and J 4 bases; nucleotides not matched to a gene: 5. The CDR3 loop is CASSLHSGGGYNEQFF. In nucleotides, the CDR3 is TGTGCCAGCAGCTTACACAGCGGGGGGGGATACAATGAGCAGTTCTTC.

This clonotype has just a few counts. The chain is built from TRBV29-1 and TRBJ1-2, with D perhaps matching TRBD1 (5 bases). This CDR3 contains 14 residues. Deletions cut 4 bases from V and 3 bases from J, with 15 bases between. Germline CDR1 SQVTM, CDR2 ANQGSEA. In nucleotides, the CDR3 is TGCAGCGTTGTCCTGACGGGACGCGACTATGGCTACACCTTC. This sequence encodes CSVVLTGRDYGYTF.

This clonotype showed up just a few times. The chain carries TRBV3-1 and TRBJ1-2; unclear D gene. The germline gives CDR1 LGHDT, CDR2 YNNKEL (reference sequence). Between the trimmed V and J ends, which lost 3 bases and 4 bases, there was a span of 12 bases. CDR3 size: 14 residues. CDR3 DNA: TGTGCCAGCAGCCATTTTCAGCCTCCCTATGGCTACACCTTC. Encoded protein: CASSHFQPPYGYTF.

The rearrangement uses TRBV7-9 and TRBJ2-3; 11 bases fit TRBD2. CDR1 and CDR2 from the germline V gene are SEHNR and FQNEAQ (reference sequence). Trimming at V came to 3 bases and at J to 9 bases, leaving 8 bases not matched to a gene. The CDR3 runs 15 residues. The CDR3 DNA sequence: TGTGCCAGCAGCTTGGAGGGTAGCGGGGGGGCGACGCAGTATTTT. It specifies CASSLEGSGGATQYF.

This clonotype was counted between two and nine times. This chain joins TRBV7-3 and TRBJ2-5; D possibly corresponds to TRBD1 (5 bases). CDR1 SGHTA and CDR2 FQGTGA come from the germline V gene. The CDR3 has 15 amino acids. The V end was cut by 2 bases, the J end by 2 bases, with 12 bases between. Written as DNA, the CDR3 is TGTGCCAGCAGCTTAGTGGGGCAGGGTCAAGAGACCCAGTACTTC. This sequence encodes CASSLVGQGQETQYF.

The chain links TRBV7-8 to TRBJ2-7; D remains unclear. There are 14 residues in the CDR3. Trimming took 5 bases from V and 1 from J, leaving 12 bases between them. Per the germline V gene, CDR1 is SGHVS and CDR2 is FQNEAQ. The CDR3 sequence: CASSPHEISYEQYV. The CDR3, as DNA: TGTGCCAGCAGCCCCCACGAAATTTCCTACGAGCAGTACGTC.

This clonotype was seen a few times. This rearrangement joins TRBV20-1 to TRBJ1-2; weak D call: TRBD1 (6 bases). Germline V CDR1 and CDR2: DFQATT, SNEGSKA (reference sequence). The CDR3 is 15 amino acids. The V end was cut by 0 bases, the J end by 8 bases, with 19 bases between. The CDR3 spells CSARDPNREEEGYTF. The CDR3 DNA sequence: TGCAGTGCTAGAGATCCGAACAGGGAAGAAGAGGGCTACACCTTC.

This clonotype was seen only a few times. The genes are TRBV29-1 and TRBJ2-1, with 9 bases matching TRBD1. The CDR3 has 12 amino acids. Germline loops: CDR1 SQVTM, CDR2 ANQGSEA. J gave up 8 bases and V 6 bases, and 5 bases lay outside the gene matches. The chain's CDR3 is CSVHHRGHEQFF. The CDR3 nucleotides read TGCAGCGTCCACCACAGGGGGCATGAGCAGTTCTTC.

This clonotype showed up many times. The chain uses TRBV29-1 and TRBJ2-7, with 11 bases that match TRBD1. Germline V gene lookup returns CDR1 SQVTM and CDR2 ANQGSEA. V was clipped by 4 bases and J by 3 bases; unmatched bases: 8. The CDR3 length is 15 residues. The CDR3 sequence: CSVVFGTGGYYEQYF. Written as DNA, the CDR3 is TGCAGCGTTGTGTTCGGGACAGGGGGTTACTACGAGCAGTACTTC.

The chain joins TRBV6-2 or TRBV6-3 to TRBJ1-4; D remains unclear. Germline loops: CDR1 MNHEY, CDR2 SVGEGT. The V gene lost 6 bases and the J gene lost 11 bases, with 16 bases spanning the gap. The CDR3 spans 13 residues. The CDR3 DNA reads TGTGCCAGCAGCTGGACCTTAGACGCGAAACTGTTTTTT. Amino acid sequence: CASSWTLDAKLFF.